This T cell receptor (beta chain) was recovered during a study of shared clonotypes between healthy human individuals. Study as a whole: The donor pool was made up of a couple of women and a few men aged 18 to 49. Every donor yielded three CD4 naive, three CD4 memory, two CD8 naive and one CD8 memory plate. Findings of the study overall: Memory subsets generally showed lower estimated richness than naive subsets.

Only one count was recorded for this clone. Its target is not known. Profiling relied on immunoSEQ multiplex PCR, and the TCRdb table lists in-frame clones only, not all of them. The table shows some 1.5 million clones, with around 97% occurring only once. CDR1 SGHTS and CDR2 YDEGEE come from the germline V gene. Between the trimmed V and J ends, which lost 4 bases and 4 bases, there was a span of 14 bases. CDR3 length: 14 residues. The TCR comes from a man aged 25-45 years in good health. Sample: naive CD4+ T cells sorted from blood. Subset indicated: CD45RA+ positively selected. V and J are TRBV5-8 and TRBJ2-5, with unresolved D. DNA of the CDR3: TGTGCCAGCAGCAACCGTGAAGTGGGAGAGACCCAGTACTTC. Translation: CASSNREVGETQYF.